The present T cell receptor (beta chain) was sequenced within a study of graft-versus-host responses after intestinal transplantation. Study context: Transplant recipients had multivisceral, liver-intestinal, or isolated intestinal grafts. Tacrolimus plus steroids were given to all recipients for approximately three years, preceded by anti-thymocyte globulin induction. Findings and limits, study-wide: Early post-transplant HvG declines were associated with peak circulating GvH clone levels.

V lost 0 bases, J lost 8 bases, and 9 bases stayed unmatched. Germline CDR1 and CDR2: GTSNPN and SVGIG (reference sequence). The CDR3 covers 15 residues. Sequencing used immunoSEQ multiplex PCR; TCRdb keeps in-frame clones, though not all of them. The repertoire holds about 120,000 clones, with over 80% as singletons. About this clone itself: What it binds is not known.

The starting material was unstimulated CD4+ T cells sorted from spleen or lymph node cells, obtained before intestinal transplant. This clonotype was sampled from a human donor who received an intestinal transplant. The chain links TRBV30 to TRBJ2-1; 8 positions agree with TRBD2. The CDR3 region has the DNA TGTGCCTGGAGTGTCGACTCGGGGGGGTTAGATGAGCAGTTCTTC. Protein sequence: CAWSVDSGGLDEQFF.